This T cell receptor (beta chain) is from a study of OX40 agonist ivuxolimab in advanced cancers. CDR1 and CDR2 (germline): SGHTA, FQGNSA. Trimming cost V 6 bases and J 5 bases; bases outside gene matches: 0. This CDR3 has 12 amino acids. The repertoire was sequenced with immunoSEQ multiplex PCR; TCRdb's copy has only in-frame clones and lacks some. This sample has tens of thousands of clones, with about 88% found just once. This clone was seen only once. The material sequenced was CD4+ or CD8+ T cells sorted from blood, taken in a trial of the OX40 agonist ivuxolimab. The genes are TRBV7-2 and TRBJ2-1; 8 nucleotides line up with TRBD1. The origin of this receptor is an adult with an advanced solid tumor such as melanoma, head and neck, liver or kidney cancer. CDR3 sequence: CASRTGDNEQFF. The CDR3 nucleotides read TGTGCCAGCAGGACAGGGGACAATGAGCAGTTCTTC.